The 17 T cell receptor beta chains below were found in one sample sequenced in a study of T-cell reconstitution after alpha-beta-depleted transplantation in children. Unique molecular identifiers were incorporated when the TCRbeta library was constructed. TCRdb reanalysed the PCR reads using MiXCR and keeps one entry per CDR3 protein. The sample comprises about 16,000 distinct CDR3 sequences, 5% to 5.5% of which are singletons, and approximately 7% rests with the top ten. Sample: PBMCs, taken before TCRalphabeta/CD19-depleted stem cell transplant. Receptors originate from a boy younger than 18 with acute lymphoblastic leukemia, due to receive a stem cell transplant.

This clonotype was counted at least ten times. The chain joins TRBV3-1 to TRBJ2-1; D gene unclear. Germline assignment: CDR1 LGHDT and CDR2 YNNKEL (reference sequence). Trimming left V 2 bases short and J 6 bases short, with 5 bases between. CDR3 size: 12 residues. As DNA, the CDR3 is TGTGCCAGCAGCCAAAGTTCCAATGAGCAGTTCTTC. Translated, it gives CASSQSSNEQFF.

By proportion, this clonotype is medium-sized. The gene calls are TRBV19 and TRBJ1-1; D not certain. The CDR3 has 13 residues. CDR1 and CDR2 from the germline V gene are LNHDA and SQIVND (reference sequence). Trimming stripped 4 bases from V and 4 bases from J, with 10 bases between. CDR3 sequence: CASSTSHATEAFF. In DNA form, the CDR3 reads TGTGCCAGTAGTACTAGCCATGCCACTGAAGCTTTCTTT.

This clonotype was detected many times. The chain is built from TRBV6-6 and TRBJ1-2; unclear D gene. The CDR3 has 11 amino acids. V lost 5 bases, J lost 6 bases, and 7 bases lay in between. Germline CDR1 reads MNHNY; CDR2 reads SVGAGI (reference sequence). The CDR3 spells CASSTTNGYTF. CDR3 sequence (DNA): TGTGCCAGCAGTACGACAAATGGCTACACCTTC.

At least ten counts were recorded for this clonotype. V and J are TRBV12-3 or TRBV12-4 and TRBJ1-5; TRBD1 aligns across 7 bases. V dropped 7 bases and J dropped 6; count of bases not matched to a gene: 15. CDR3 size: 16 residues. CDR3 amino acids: CASTQGVGFGSQPQHF. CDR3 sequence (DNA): TGTGCCAGCACTCAGGGGGTAGGGTTCGGCAGTCAGCCCCAGCATTTT.

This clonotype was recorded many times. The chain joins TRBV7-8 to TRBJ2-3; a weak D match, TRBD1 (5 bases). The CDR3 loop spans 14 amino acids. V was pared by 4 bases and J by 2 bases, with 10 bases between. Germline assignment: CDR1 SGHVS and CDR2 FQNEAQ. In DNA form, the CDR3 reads TGTGCCAGCAGCTCCGACAGAAACACAGATACGCAGTATTTT. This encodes CASSSDRNTDTQYF. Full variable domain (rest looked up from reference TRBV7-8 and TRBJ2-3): GAGVSQSPRYKVAKRGQDVALRCDPISGHVSLFWYQQALGQGPEFLTYFQNEAQLDKSGLPSDRFFAERPEGSVSTLKIQRTQQEDSAVYLCASSSDRNTDTQYFGPGTRLTVL.

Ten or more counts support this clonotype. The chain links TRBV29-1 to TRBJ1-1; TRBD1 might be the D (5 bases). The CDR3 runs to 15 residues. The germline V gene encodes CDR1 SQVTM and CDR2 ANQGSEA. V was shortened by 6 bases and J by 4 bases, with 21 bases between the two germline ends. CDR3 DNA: TGCAGCGTCGCTCGGGACGGGGAGTTCGGCACTGAAGCTTTCTTT. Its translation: CSVARDGEFGTEAFF. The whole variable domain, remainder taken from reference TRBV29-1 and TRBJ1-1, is SAVISQKPSRDICQRGTSLTIQCQVDSQVTMMFWYRQQPGQSLTLIATANQGSEATYESGFVIDKFPISRPNLTFSTLTVSNMSPEDSSIYLCSVARDGEFGTEAFFGQGTRLTVV.

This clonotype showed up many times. CDR3 sequence: CAAKGSTGAKEAFF. CDR3 coding DNA: TGTGCCGCCAAAGGGAGCACAGGGGCGAAGGAAGCTTTCTTT. The J gene is TRBJ1-1, the V gene TRBV21-1; the table's D call of TRBD1 was not tested on the DNA. TRBV21-1 corresponds to a pseudogene. This CDR3 is built from 14 residues.

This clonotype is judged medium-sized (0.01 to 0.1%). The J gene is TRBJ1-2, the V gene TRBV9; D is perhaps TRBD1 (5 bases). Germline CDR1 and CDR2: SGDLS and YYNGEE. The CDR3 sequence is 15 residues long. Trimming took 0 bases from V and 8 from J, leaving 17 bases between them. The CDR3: CASSVEGRGARGYTF. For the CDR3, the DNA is TGTGCCAGCAGCGTAGAAGGCCGCGGGGCGAGGGGCTACACCTTC.

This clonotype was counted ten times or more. CDR3 sequence: CASMTSQGPYEQYF. CDR3 sequence (DNA): TGTGCCAGCATGACTAGCCAGGGCCCTTACGAGCAGTACTTC. This chain links TRBV7-2 with TRBJ2-7, with 7 bases that match TRBD2. The junction had 10 bases not matched to a gene; V was cut back by 7 bases and J by 4 bases. This CDR3 contains 14 residues. The germline CDR1 and CDR2 sequences are SGHTA and FQGNSA.

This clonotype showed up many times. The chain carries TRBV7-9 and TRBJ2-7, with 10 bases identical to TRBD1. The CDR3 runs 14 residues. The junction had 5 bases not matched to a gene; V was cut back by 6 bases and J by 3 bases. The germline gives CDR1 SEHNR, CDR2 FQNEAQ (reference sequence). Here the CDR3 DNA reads TGTGCCAGCAGGGGGACAGGGGAGATCTACGAGCAGTACTTC. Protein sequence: CASRGTGEIYEQYF.

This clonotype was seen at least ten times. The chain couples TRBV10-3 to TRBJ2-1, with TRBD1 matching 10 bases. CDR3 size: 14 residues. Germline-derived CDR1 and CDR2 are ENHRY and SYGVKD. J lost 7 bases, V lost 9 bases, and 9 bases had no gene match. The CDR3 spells CAISGTGDTNEQFF. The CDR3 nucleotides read TGTGCCATTAGCGGGACAGGGGACACGAATGAGCAGTTCTTC.

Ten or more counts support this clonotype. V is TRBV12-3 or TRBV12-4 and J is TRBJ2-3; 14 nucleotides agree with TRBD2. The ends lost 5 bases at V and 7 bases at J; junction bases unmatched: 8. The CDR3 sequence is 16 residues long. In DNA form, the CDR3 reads TGTGCCAGCAGTCTCTTGACTAGCGGGAGGGGGAATACGCAGTATTTT. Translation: CASSLLTSGRGNTQYF.

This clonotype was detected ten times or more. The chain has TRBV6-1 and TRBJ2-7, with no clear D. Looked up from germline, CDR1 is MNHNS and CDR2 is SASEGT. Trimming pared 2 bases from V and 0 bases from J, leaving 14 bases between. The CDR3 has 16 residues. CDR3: CASSESRTVYSYEQYF. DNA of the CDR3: TGTGCCAGCAGTGAATCCCGGACGGTTTACTCCTACGAGCAGTACTTC.

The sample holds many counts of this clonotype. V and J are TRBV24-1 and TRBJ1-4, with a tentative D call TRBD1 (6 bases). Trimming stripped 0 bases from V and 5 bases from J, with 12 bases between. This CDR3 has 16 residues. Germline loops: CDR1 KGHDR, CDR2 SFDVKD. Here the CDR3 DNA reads TGTGCCACCAGTGATTTGAAGGACAGAGGAAATGAAAAACTGTTTTTT. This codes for CATSDLKDRGNEKLFF.

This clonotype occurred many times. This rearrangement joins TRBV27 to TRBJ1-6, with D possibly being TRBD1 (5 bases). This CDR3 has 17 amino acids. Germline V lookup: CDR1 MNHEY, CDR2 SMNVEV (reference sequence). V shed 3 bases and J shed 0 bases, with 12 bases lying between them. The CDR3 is CASSLGRRSSYNSPLHF. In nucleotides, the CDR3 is TGTGCCAGCAGTTTGGGGCGTCGGAGCTCCTATAATTCACCCCTCCACTTT.

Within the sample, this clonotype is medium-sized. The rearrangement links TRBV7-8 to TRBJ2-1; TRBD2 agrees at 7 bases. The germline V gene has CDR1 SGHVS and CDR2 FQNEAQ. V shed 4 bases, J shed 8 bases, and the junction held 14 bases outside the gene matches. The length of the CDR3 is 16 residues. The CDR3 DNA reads TGTGCCAGCAGCTCGGGAGCAGCGGGACCCACCCATGAGCAGTTCTTC. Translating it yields CASSSGAAGPTHEQFF.

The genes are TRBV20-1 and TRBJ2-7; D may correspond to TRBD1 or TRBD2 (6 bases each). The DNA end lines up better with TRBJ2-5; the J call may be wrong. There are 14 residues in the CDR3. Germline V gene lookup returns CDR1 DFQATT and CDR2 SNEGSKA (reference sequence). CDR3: CSARGRGPQETQYF. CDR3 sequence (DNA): TGCAGTGCTAGAGGACGGGGGCCCCAAGAGACCCAGTACTTC.